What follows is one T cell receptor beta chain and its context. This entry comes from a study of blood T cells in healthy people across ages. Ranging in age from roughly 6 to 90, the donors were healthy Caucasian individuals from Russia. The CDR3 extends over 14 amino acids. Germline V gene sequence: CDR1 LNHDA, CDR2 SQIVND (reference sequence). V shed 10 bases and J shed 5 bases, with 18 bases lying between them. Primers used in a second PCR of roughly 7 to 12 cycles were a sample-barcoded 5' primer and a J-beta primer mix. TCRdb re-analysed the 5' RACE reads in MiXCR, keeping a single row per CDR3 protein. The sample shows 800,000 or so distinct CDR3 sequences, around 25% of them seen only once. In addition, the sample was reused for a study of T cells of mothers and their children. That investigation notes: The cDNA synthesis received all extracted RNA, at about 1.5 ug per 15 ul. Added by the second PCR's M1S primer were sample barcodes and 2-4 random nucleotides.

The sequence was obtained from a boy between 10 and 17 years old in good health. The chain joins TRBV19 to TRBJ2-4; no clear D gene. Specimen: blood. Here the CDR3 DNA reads TGTGCCACCTTGGCTACCGGAAACCAAAACATTCAGTACTTC. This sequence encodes CATLATGNQNIQYF.